These 27 T cell receptor beta chains were sequenced from one sample in a study of PD-L1 blockade in urothelial cancer. Time point specified: pretreatment peripheral blood. TCRdb keeps only in-frame clones here, not all; method: immunoSEQ multiplex PCR. The data show approximately 52,000 clones, around 72% seen once. The material sequenced was PBMCs, taken around atezolizumab (anti-PD-L1) treatment. Source of these receptors: a man in his 70s with urothelial cancer.

The chain uses TRBV11-3 and TRBJ2-3; D gene uncertain. The CDR3 runs to 14 residues. Germline V gene data show CDR1 as SGHNT and CDR2 as YENEEA. V was trimmed by 5 bases and J by 4 bases, leaving 13 bases between them. In nucleotides, the CDR3 is TGTGCCAGCAGCCCGCCTACGCCCCCAGATACGCAGTATTTT. It translates to CASSPPTPPDTQYF.

The J gene is TRBJ1-6, the V gene TRBV10-3; 7 bases are a match to TRBD1. This CDR3 comprises 14 residues. Germline V gene data show CDR1 as ENHRY and CDR2 as SYGVKD. V lost 6 bases, J lost 7 bases, and 6 bases stayed unmatched. CDR3 region: CAIRADRANSPLHF. CDR3 in DNA: TGTGCCATCAGAGCAGACAGGGCCAATTCACCCCTCCACTTT.

The chain carries TRBV30 and TRBJ2-5; 10 positions agree with TRBD2. V shed 4 bases, J shed 0 bases, and the junction held 11 bases outside the gene matches. Germline V lookup: CDR1 GTSNPN, CDR2 SVGIG (reference sequence). CDR3 length: 17 amino acids. CDR3 amino acids: CAWTPGKGLAHQETQYF. Written as DNA, the CDR3 is TGTGCCTGGACCCCGGGGAAGGGACTAGCGCACCAAGAGACCCAGTACTTC.

The chain couples TRBV9 to TRBJ2-1; 9 bases are shared with TRBD1. Germline assignment: CDR1 SGDLS and CDR2 YYNGEE. V dropped 5 bases and J dropped 0; count of bases not matched to a gene: 6. The CDR3 covers 16 residues. CDR3 nucleotide sequence: TGTGCCAGCAGTCGACAGGGGGGGTTCTCCTACAATGAGCAGTTCTTC. Translated, it gives CASSRQGGFSYNEQFF.

This chain links TRBV5-1 with TRBJ1-2, with TRBD1 matching 8 bases. The V and J ends lost 0 bases and 7 bases, in that order; junction bases with no gene match: 5. Germline V gene data show CDR1 as SGHRS and CDR2 as YFSETQ. The CDR3 length is 14 residues. In DNA, the CDR3 is TGCGCCAGCAGCTTGGATACAGGGACAGGTGGCTACACCTTC. Protein: CASSLDTGTGGYTF.

The J gene is TRBJ2-6, the V gene TRBV29-1; D is unclear. Germline V CDR1 and CDR2: SQVTM, ANQGSEA. V shed 5 bases and J shed 0 bases, with 11 bases lying between them. The CDR3 covers 15 residues. This CDR3 reads CSVLGRSSGANVLTF. CDR3 bases: TGCAGCGTTCTGGGTAGGAGCTCTGGGGCCAACGTCCTGACTTTC.

This chain links TRBV4-1 with TRBJ2-7, with 9 bases fitting TRBD1. This CDR3 is built from 14 residues. V was clipped by 1 base and J by 9 bases; unmatched bases: 7. The germline V gene has CDR1 MGHRA and CDR2 YSYEKL. The chain's CDR3 is CASSQGQGVLGQYF. As DNA, the CDR3 is TGCGCCAGCAGCCAAGGACAGGGGGTATTGGGGCAGTACTTC.

This chain connects TRBV11-2 to TRBJ2-1; 9 positions match TRBD1. CDR3 length equals 18 residues. Germline trimming cut 4 bases from V and 2 bases from J; bases unmatched to any gene: 12. Germline V lookup: CDR1 SGHAT, CDR2 FQNNGV. The CDR3 coding sequence is TGTGCCAGCAGCTACTACATCGGCCGACAGGGGGCCTACAATGAGCAGTTCTTC. Amino acids: CASSYYIGRQGAYNEQFF.

The chain links TRBV7-2 to TRBJ1-2, with 11 bases lining up with TRBD1. There are 16 residues in the CDR3. The trim removed 5 bases at V and 3 bases at J, leaving 8 bases unmatched. Germline V gives CDR1 SGHTA, CDR2 FQGNSA. The CDR3 sequence: CASSRGQGAYDYGYTF. Written as DNA, the CDR3 is TGTGCCAGCAGCCGCGGACAGGGGGCATATGACTATGGCTACACCTTC.

V usage is TRBV5-1 and J usage is TRBJ1-1; D is unclear. The length of the CDR3 is 14 residues. V was pared by 0 bases and J by 1 base, with 7 bases between. CDR1 is SGHRS, CDR2 YFSETQ, per germline. The CDR3 spells CASSLGEWNTEAFF. The CDR3 coding sequence is TGCGCCAGCAGCTTGGGAGAGTGGAACACTGAAGCTTTCTTT. The full variable domain, rest sourced from reference TRBV5-1 and TRBJ1-1, is KAGVTQTPRYLIKTRGQQVTLSCSPISGHRSVSWYQQTPGQGLQFLFEYFSETQRNKGNFPGRFSGRQFSNSRSEMNVSTLELGDSALYLCASSLGEWNTEAFFGQGTRLTVV.

This clone was seen just once. The V call is TRBV11-3, the J call TRBJ2-2; TRBD2 is a possible D gene (6 bases). The CDR3 is 15 residues long. Germline CDR1 reads SGHNT; CDR2 reads YENEEA. Trimming left V 5 bases short and J 0 bases short, with 10 bases between. CDR3: CASSLGTPNTGELFF. The DNA for the CDR3 is TGTGCCAGCAGCCTCGGGACTCCGAACACCGGGGAGCTGTTTTTT.

This chain joins TRBV7-2 and TRBJ2-1; TRBD1 aligns across 9 bases. The germline V gene has CDR1 SGHTA and CDR2 FQGNSA. J was trimmed by 8 bases and V by 5 bases; bases with no gene match: 4. CDR3 size: 13 residues. CDR3 DNA sequence: TGTGCCAGCAGCCGGGACAGGGTGGATGAGCAGTTCTTC. Protein: CASSRDRVDEQFF.

The chain carries TRBV29-1 and TRBJ1-2, with 9 bases identical to TRBD1. The CDR3 contains 15 residues. Germline V gene data show CDR1 as SQVTM and CDR2 as ANQGSEA. V shed 0 bases, J shed 7 bases, and the junction held 9 bases outside the gene matches. DNA for the CDR3: TGCAGCGTTGAAGACTCGCCGGGACAGGGATTTGGCTACACCTTC. This gives the protein CSVEDSPGQGFGYTF.

There are a few counts of this clone. This sequence joins TRBV29-1 and TRBJ1-5; weak D call: TRBD1 (6 bases). From germline, CDR1 is SQVTM and CDR2 ANQGSEA. CDR3 length: 13 amino acids. The V and J ends lost 7 bases and 2 bases respectively, with 12 bases between them. The chain's CDR3 is CSAGDPGNQPQHF. DNA of the CDR3: TGCAGCGCAGGGGACCCCGGCAATCAGCCCCAGCATTTT.

This clone was counted between two and nine times. The chain has TRBV4-3 and TRBJ2-1, with 8 bases aligning to TRBD2. Germline values: CDR1 LGHNA, CDR2 YSLEER. Losses at the gene ends were 0 bases for V and 2 bases for J; bases not matched to a gene: 18. The CDR3 totals 21 residues. The CDR3 loop is CASSQDWSGGGITGPYNEQFF. Written as DNA, the CDR3 is TGCGCCAGCAGCCAAGATTGGAGTGGCGGGGGGATAACTGGCCCCTACAATGAGCAGTTCTTC.

CDR3 sequence reads: CASNGAGKETQYF. CDR3 DNA sequence: TGTGCCAGCAATGGGGCAGGGAAAGAGACCCAGTACTTC. The V and J genes are TRBV11-2 and TRBJ2-5; TRBD1 might be the D (5 bases). This CDR3 has 13 residues. Germline CDR1 reads SGHAT; CDR2 reads FQNNGV. Trimming left V 7 bases short and J 3 bases short, with 12 bases between.

CDR3 DNA sequence: TGCGCCAGCAGCCAGCTAGCGGGAGACGCAGATACGCAGTATTTT. It translates to CASSQLAGDADTQYF. V gene TRBV4-3 combines with J gene TRBJ2-3, with TRBD2 matching over 10 bases. Germline assignment: CDR1 LGHNA and CDR2 YSLEER. V shed 3 bases and J 4 bases; nucleotides not matched to a gene: 4. This CDR3 has 15 residues.

This chain connects TRBV7-2 to TRBJ1-5; no definite D call. The CDR3 covers 13 residues. From germline, CDR1 is SGHTA and CDR2 FQGNSA. Between the trimmed V and J ends, which lost 2 bases and 7 bases, there was a span of 9 bases. This chain's CDR3 is CASSLTSGQPQHF. The CDR3 nucleotides read TGTGCCAGCAGCTTAACGTCTGGCCAGCCCCAGCATTTT. The complete variable domain, with remaining parts taken from reference TRBV7-2 and TRBJ1-5, reads GAGVSQSPSNKVTEKGKDVELRCDPISGHTALYWYRQSLGQGLEFLIYFQGNSAPDKSGLPSDRFSAERTGGSVSTLTIQRTQQEDSAVYLCASSLTSGQPQHFGDGTRLSIL.

The chain joins TRBV28 to TRBJ2-7; tentatively, D is TRBD1 (5 bases). V shed 5 bases and J shed 0 bases, with 17 bases lying between them. CDR3 length equals 16 residues. Germline V gene data show CDR1 as MDHEN and CDR2 as SYDVKM. The CDR3 sequence: CASSPPGSRSSYEQYF. The CDR3 bases are TGTGCCAGCAGTCCCCCAGGGTCCAGGAGCTCCTACGAGCAGTACTTC. The full variable domain, rest sourced from reference TRBV28 and TRBJ2-7, is DVKVTQSSRYLVKRTGEKVFLECVQDMDHENMFWYRQDPGLGLRLIYFSYDVKMKEKGDIPEGYSVSREKKERFSLILESASTNQTSMYLCASSPPGSRSSYEQYFGPGTRLTVT.

This chain connects TRBV5-6 to TRBJ1-6; maybe TRBD1 (5 bases). The CDR3 is 19 amino acids. Germline CDR1 and CDR2: SGHDT and YYEEEE. The V end lost 4 bases, the J end lost 0 bases, and 20 bases lay between the germline ends. CDR3 protein: CASSRGGVGGFSYNSPLHF. The CDR3 DNA reads as TGTGCCAGCAGCAGGGGCGGGGTCGGGGGATTCTCCTATAATTCACCCCTCCACTTT.

The chain uses TRBV9 and TRBJ2-3; D is ambiguous. V was pared by 0 bases and J by 1 base, with 9 bases between. In germline, CDR1 is SGDLS, CDR2 YYNGEE. The CDR3 is 15 amino acids. In nucleotides, the CDR3 is TGTGCCAGCAGCGTAGCATTAGCCCGCACAGATACGCAGTATTTT. This translates into CASSVALARTDTQYF.

In this sample, this clone turned up a few times. The rearrangement uses TRBV29-1 and TRBJ1-6; 7 bases match TRBD1. Per germline, CDR1 SQVTM and CDR2 ANQGSEA. The J segment lost 8 bases and the V segment lost 4 bases, leaving 5 bases of the junction unmatched. The length of the CDR3 is 13 residues. The CDR3 protein is CSVGDRADSPLHF. For the CDR3, the DNA is TGCAGCGTTGGAGACAGGGCTGATTCACCCCTCCACTTT.

This clone is a singleton in its sample. J is TRBJ2-5 and V is TRBV15; D might be TRBD2 (6 bases). CDR1 and CDR2 from the germline V gene are LNHNV and YYDKDF (reference sequence). V gave up 6 bases and J gave up 0 bases, with 11 bases separating them. The CDR3 is made up of 14 amino acids. The CDR3 sequence: CATRAGRNQETQYF. The CDR3 nucleotides are TGTGCCACCAGGGCGGGACGCAACCAAGAGACCCAGTACTTC.

This chain connects TRBV10-1 to TRBJ2-7; D remains unclear. The germline gives CDR1 WNHNN, CDR2 SYGVQD (reference sequence). Trimming cost V 2 bases and J 2 bases, with 19 bases left between them. This CDR3 region has 17 residues. The CDR3 loop reads CASSEVERAPPTYEQYF. As DNA, the CDR3 is TGCGCCAGCAGTGAGGTGGAGCGAGCACCCCCCACCTACGAGCAGTACTTC.

The J gene is TRBJ2-7, the V gene TRBV11-3; 7 bases match TRBD1. Trimming took 5 bases from V and 4 from J; bases not matched to a gene: 8. The CDR3 is 14 residues long. Germline V lookup: CDR1 SGHNT, CDR2 YENEEA. CDR3 coding DNA: TGTGCCAGCAGCCTGGACAGGAATGGGTACGAGCAGTACTTC. Protein sequence: CASSLDRNGYEQYF.

This clone showed up just once. The V gene is TRBV7-8, the J gene TRBJ2-1, with TRBD2 matching over 8 bases. V was clipped by 3 bases and J by 5 bases; unmatched bases: 6. Germline assignment: CDR1 SGHVS and CDR2 FQNEAQ. The CDR3 contains 15 residues. The chain's CDR3 is CASSLTGTRDNEQFF. DNA of the CDR3: TGTGCCAGCAGCTTGACCGGGACTAGGGACAATGAGCAGTTCTTC.

The chain is built from TRBV5-1 and TRBJ1-5, with D hard to call. The CDR3 has 15 residues. Germline CDR1 reads SGHRS; CDR2 reads YFSETQ. V was clipped by 0 bases and J by 1 base, with 8 bases between them. CDR3 in amino acids: CASSLEAGSNQPQHF. The CDR3 coding sequence is TGCGCCAGCAGCTTGGAAGCGGGAAGCAATCAGCCCCAGCATTTT.